This passage covers 19 T cell receptor beta chains from one sample sequenced in a study of T cell responses to AZD1222 COVID-19 vaccine. Measured with immunoSEQ multiplex PCR; TCRdb has only the in-frame clones, and not every one. The profile covers tens of thousands of clones, with about 90% appearing a single time and approximately 5.5% taken by the ten largest. The sample in question was peripheral blood, obtained on day 0 of AZD1222 vaccination. Receptor source: an adult in good health.

This sequence joins TRBV27 and TRBJ2-5; the match to TRBD1 covers 12 bases. The CDR3 runs 16 residues. The V gene end was trimmed by 6 bases and the J gene end by 3 bases; junction bases not matched to a gene: 8. Per the germline V gene, CDR1 is MNHEY and CDR2 is SMNVEV (reference sequence). CDR3 residues: CASRLRDRGREETQYF. The CDR3 nucleotides are TGTGCCAGCAGACTGAGGGACAGGGGGCGCGAAGAGACCCAGTACTTC.

This chain connects TRBV11-2 to TRBJ1-2; D is possibly TRBD1 (5 bases). V lost 5 bases and J 8 bases, leaving 18 bases between the germline ends. The germline gives CDR1 SGHAT, CDR2 FQNNGV. The length of the CDR3 is 14 residues. The chain's CDR3 is CASSPNARGSGYTF. DNA for the CDR3: TGTGCCAGCAGCCCAAACGCCCGGGGCTCGGGCTACACCTTC.

The chain joins TRBV14 to TRBJ2-3; D remains unclear. V was trimmed by 2 bases and J by 0 bases, leaving 12 bases between them. Germline V gives CDR1 SGHDN, CDR2 FVKESK. This CDR3 region has 16 residues. The CDR3 reads CASSQRVRSSTDTQYF. Here the CDR3 DNA reads TGTGCCAGCAGCCAAAGAGTCCGGAGTAGCACAGATACGCAGTATTTT. Variable domain in full (rest from reference TRBV14 and TRBJ2-3): EAGVTQFPSHSVIEKGQTVTLRCDPISGHDNLYWYRRVMGKEIKFLLHFVKESKQDESGMPNNRFLAERTGGTYSTLKVQPAELEDSGVYFCASSQRVRSSTDTQYFGPGTRLTVL.

The chain couples TRBV5-1 to TRBJ2-2; D is undetermined. V lost 6 bases, J lost 3 bases, and 12 bases lay in between. Per the germline V gene, CDR1 is SGHRS and CDR2 is YFSETQ. This CDR3 contains 14 residues. The CDR3 loop is CASNVAGDTGELFF. For the CDR3, the DNA is TGCGCCAGCAACGTCGCCGGTGACACCGGGGAGCTGTTTTTT. Full variable domain (missing parts from reference TRBV5-1 and TRBJ2-2): KAGVTQTPRYLIKTRGQQVTLSCSPISGHRSVSWYQQTPGQGLQFLFEYFSETQRNKGNFPGRFSGRQFSNSRSEMNVSTLELGDSALYLCASNVAGDTGELFFGEGSRLTVL.

The chain couples TRBV27 to TRBJ1-5; 8 bases fit TRBD1. This CDR3 has 14 amino acids. CDR1 is MNHEY and CDR2 is SMNVEV in the germline V gene (reference sequence). After removal of 3 bases from V and 7 bases from J, the junction contained 5 bases not matched to a gene. CDR3 amino acids: CASSFSGGGQPQHF. For the CDR3, the DNA is TGTGCCAGCAGTTTTTCAGGGGGCGGACAGCCCCAGCATTTT.

The V gene is TRBV6-1, the J gene TRBJ1-2; D call uncertain. Germline V gene sequence: CDR1 MNHNS, CDR2 SASEGT. The CDR3 contains 11 residues. The germline V and J ends were trimmed by 3 bases and 7 bases, with 6 bases remaining between them. This chain's CDR3 is CASSDPGGYTF. CDR3 bases: TGTGCCAGCAGTGACCCGGGTGGCTACACCTTC.

The rearrangement uses TRBV19 and TRBJ1-1, with D perhaps TRBD1 (5 bases). This CDR3 is built from 11 residues. V gave up 2 bases and J gave up 7 bases, with 5 bases separating them. CDR1 is LNHDA and CDR2 is SQIVND in the germline V gene (reference sequence). The CDR3 loop is CASSIRGEAFF. The CDR3 DNA is TGTGCCAGTAGTATAAGGGGTGAAGCTTTCTTT.

In its sample, this clone was seen once. V and J are TRBV27 and TRBJ2-7; 9 nucleotides agree with TRBD1. Germline V gene lookup returns CDR1 MNHEY and CDR2 SMNVEV (reference sequence). Trimming removed 5 bases from V and 3 bases from J; junction bases left unmatched: 8. This CDR3 is built from 15 residues. The chain's CDR3 is CASSIGTGRGYEQYF. The DNA of the CDR3 is TGTGCCAGCAGTATAGGGACAGGGAGGGGCTACGAGCAGTACTTC.

The genes are TRBV10-2 and TRBJ1-1; 12 nucleotides agree with TRBD1. This CDR3 is 17 amino acids long. Germline CDR1 WSHSY, CDR2 SAAADI. The ends lost 6 bases at V and 1 base at J; junction bases unmatched: 9. The chain's CDR3 is CASSSGTGGSGNTEAFF. The CDR3 nucleotides are TGCGCCAGCAGCTCCGGGACAGGGGGCTCGGGGAACACTGAAGCTTTCTTT.

The chain is built from TRBV7-9 and TRBJ1-5; 7 bases are shared with TRBD1. Looked up from germline, CDR1 is SEHNR and CDR2 is FQNEAQ (reference sequence). The trim removed 3 bases at V and 6 bases at J, leaving 2 bases unmatched. This CDR3 is built from 13 residues. Here the CDR3 DNA reads TGTGCCAGCAGCTTCGACAGGGTTCAGCCCCAGCATTTT. Its translation is CASSFDRVQPQHF.

The CDR3 region has the DNA TGTGCCAGCAGCCAAGTTGGGTTGAGCTCCTACGAGCAGTACTTC. Amino acid sequence: CASSQVGLSSYEQYF. The chain joins TRBV14 to TRBJ2-7, with unresolved D. Trimming removed 1 base from V and 0 bases from J, with 10 bases in between. CDR1 and CDR2 from the germline V gene are SGHDN and FVKESK. CDR3 length: 15 residues.

The rearrangement links TRBV6-5 to TRBJ1-3; D remains ambiguous. There are 12 residues in the CDR3. Deletions cut 6 bases from V and 2 bases from J, with 5 bases between. Per the germline V gene, CDR1 is MNHEY and CDR2 is SVGAGI. Here the CDR3 reads CASSSAGNTIYF. CDR3 nucleotide sequence: TGTGCCAGCAGCTCCGCTGGAAACACCATATATTTT.

The J gene is TRBJ2-3, the V gene TRBV14; D is unresolved. The V gene's germline CDR1 is SGHDN and CDR2 FVKESK. The length of the CDR3 is 15 residues. Trimming cost V 0 bases and J 0 bases, with 7 bases left between them. CDR3 coding DNA: TGTGCCAGCAGCCAAGATTGGGGAAGCACAGATACGCAGTATTTT. Translation: CASSQDWGSTDTQYF.

The genes are TRBV25-1 and TRBJ1-1; D call uncertain. The CDR3 loop spans 13 amino acids. The germline V gene has CDR1 MGHDK and CDR2 SYGVNS. V was clipped by 5 bases and J by 3 bases, with 10 bases between them. The CDR3 DNA sequence: TGTGCCAGCAGTAATACGGGCCACACTGAAGCTTTCTTT. Amino acid sequence: CASSNTGHTEAFF.

The genes are TRBV27 and TRBJ1-2; 10 bases are shared with TRBD1. The ends lost 5 bases at V and 7 bases at J; junction bases unmatched: 4. The CDR3 covers 13 residues. The germline V gene has CDR1 MNHEY and CDR2 SMNVEV (reference sequence). DNA for the CDR3: TGTGCCAGCAGTATGACAGGGGGCACTGGCTACACCTTC. Amino acids: CASSMTGGTGYTF.

V gene TRBV5-4 combines with J gene TRBJ2-5, with TRBD2 as a possible D gene (7 bases). Germline CDR1 is SGHNT and CDR2 is YYREEE (reference sequence). This CDR3 spans 15 amino acids. V was trimmed by 0 bases and J by 5 bases, leaving 14 bases between them. CDR3: CASSLGGLAEETQYF. CDR3 coding DNA: TGTGCCAGCAGCTTGGGGGGGCTAGCGGAGGAGACCCAGTACTTC.

This rearrangement joins TRBV9 to TRBJ1-2, with 9 bases lining up with TRBD1. This CDR3 is 15 amino acids long. V shed 3 bases, J shed 1 base, and the junction held 4 bases outside the gene matches. CDR1 and CDR2 (germline): SGDLS, YYNGEE. CDR3 sequence reads: CASSAGQGINYGYTF. CDR3 sequence (DNA): TGTGCCAGCAGCGCCGGACAGGGGATTAACTATGGCTACACCTTC.

In this sample, this clone turned up a few times. J is TRBJ2-1 and V is TRBV5-4, with 9 bases aligning to TRBD2. This CDR3 contains 15 residues. Germline V gives CDR1 SGHNT, CDR2 YYREEE (reference sequence). J gave up 4 bases and V 4 bases, and 6 bases lay outside the gene matches. CDR3 nucleotides: TGTGCCAGCAGCCCAGGACTAGCGCAATACAATGAGCAGTTCTTC. Encoded protein: CASSPGLAQYNEQFF.

This clone was seen more than once but under ten times. V and J are TRBV11-3 and TRBJ2-1; D is ambiguous. V dropped 0 bases and J dropped 6 bases, with 15 bases sitting between them. The CDR3 extends over 16 amino acids. Germline V gene data show CDR1 as SGHNT and CDR2 as YENEEA. CDR3 sequence (DNA): TGTGCCAGCAGCTTAGAGCATGGTAGCAACCTCAATGAGCAGTTCTTC. Residues: CASSLEHGSNLNEQFF. The full variable domain, in which reference TRBV11-3 and TRBJ2-1 provide the parts outside the CDR3, is EAGVVQSPRYKIIEKKQPVAFWCNPISGHNTLYWYLQNLGQGPELLIRYENEEAVDDSQLPKDRFSAERLKGVDSTLKIQPAELGDSAVYLCASSLEHGSNLNEQFFGPGTRLTVL.